Shown below are 21 T cell receptor beta chains from a single sample sequenced in a study of cytomegalovirus exposure and HLA in healthy donors. Only in-frame clones appear in the TCRdb table, and some are missing; sequencing was by immunoSEQ multiplex PCR. This sample has 150,000 to 250,000 clones; 70% to 85% occur once, and the top ten carry around an eighth. Sequenced sample: PBMCs. These receptors all come from a woman aged 25 to 39 in good health and CMV-seropositive.

This sequence joins TRBV11-2 and TRBJ1-5; 8 bases are a match to TRBD1. Trimming took 5 bases from V and 7 from J; bases not matched to a gene: 7. Germline V gene data show CDR1 as SGHAT and CDR2 as FQNNGV. This CDR3 comprises 14 residues. CDR3 protein: CASSTDRGRQPQHF. The CDR3 DNA reads TGTGCCAGCAGCACAGACAGGGGCAGGCAGCCCCAGCATTTT.

This chain joins TRBV5-6 and TRBJ2-1; D may be TRBD1 (7 bases). CDR1 SGHDT and CDR2 YYEEEE come from the germline V gene. This CDR3 contains 15 residues. The V and J ends lost 4 bases and 8 bases respectively, with 19 bases between them. CDR3 coding DNA: TGTGCCAGCAGCCTAGGGGGCGGGAATAGCTATGAGCAGTTCTTC. Residues: CASSLGGGNSYEQFF.

The gene calls are TRBV7-9 and TRBJ1-1, with D possibly being TRBD1 (6 bases). Trimming shortened V by 4 bases and J by 5 bases, and 17 bases separated the two germline ends. The CDR3 consists of 15 residues. Germline lookup yields CDR1 SEHNR and CDR2 FQNEAQ (reference sequence). The CDR3 nucleotides read TGTGCCAGCAGCTGGAGGGGGGGAGGAAGGACTGAAGCTTTCTTT. This encodes CASSWRGGGRTEAFF.

This sequence joins TRBV28 and TRBJ1-1; the D gene is possibly TRBD1 (5 bases). The V gene's germline CDR1 is MDHEN and CDR2 SYDVKM. Trimming took 5 bases from V and 0 from J, leaving 13 bases between them. The CDR3 covers 15 residues. The CDR3 coding sequence is TGTGCCAGCAGTCCGTGGGGCGTTATGAACACTGAAGCTTTCTTT. The encoded protein is CASSPWGVMNTEAFF.

This clone was detected only a few times. This rearrangement joins TRBV29-1 to TRBJ1-2; D may be TRBD1 (6 bases). In germline, CDR1 is SQVTM, CDR2 ANQGSEA. This CDR3 has 12 residues. Trimming left V 3 bases short and J 6 bases short, with 11 bases between. The CDR3 DNA reads TGCAGCGTTGACAGGGGAAAGGATGGCTACACCTTC. Translated: CSVDRGKDGYTF.

V usage is TRBV2 and J usage is TRBJ2-3; D not resolved. In germline, CDR1 is SNHLY, CDR2 FYNNEI. V gave up 4 bases and J gave up 0 bases, with 11 bases separating them. This CDR3 is 15 amino acids long. CDR3 DNA: TGTGCCAGCAGTGCCCCCTGGGCTAGCACAGATACGCAGTATTTT. Translating gives CASSAPWASTDTQYF.

This chain joins TRBV5-6 and TRBJ2-7; the match to TRBD1 covers 11 bases. This CDR3 is 15 amino acids long. The trim removed 2 bases at V and 4 bases at J, leaving 5 bases unmatched. The germline V gene has CDR1 SGHDT and CDR2 YYEEEE. The CDR3, as DNA: TGTGCCAGCAGCTTCGGACAGGGGGCTGCGTACGAGCAGTACTTC. As protein: CASSFGQGAAYEQYF. Supplemented by reference TRBV5-6 and TRBJ2-7, the full variable domain reads DAGVTQSPTHLIKTRGQQVTLRCSPKSGHDTVSWYQQALGQGPQFIFQYYEEEERQRGNFPDRFSGHQFPNYSSELNVNALLLGDSALYLCASSFGQGAAYEQYFGPGTRLTVT.

This sequence joins TRBV7-9 and TRBJ2-2, with TRBD1 identical over 11 bases. The CDR3 has 16 residues. The germline gives CDR1 SEHNR, CDR2 FQNEAQ (reference sequence). Germline trimming cut 5 bases from V and 7 bases from J; bases unmatched to any gene: 9. The CDR3 coding sequence is TGTGCCAGCAGCCTCGCGGACAGGGGGCTTAGCGGGGAGCTGTTTTTT. This gives the protein CASSLADRGLSGELFF.

The chain has TRBV6-1 and TRBJ1-2; D remains ambiguous. Germline V CDR1 and CDR2: MNHNS, SASEGT. V was trimmed by 0 bases and J by 4 bases, leaving 15 bases between them. The CDR3 length is 16 residues. DNA for the CDR3: TGTGCCAGCAGTGAAGCGCTTAATTGGGCAGCCTATGGCTACACCTTC. This translates into CASSEALNWAAYGYTF.

This clone was detected once. The chain has TRBV10-3 and TRBJ1-5; D ambiguous. Germline assignment: CDR1 ENHRY and CDR2 SYGVKD. The CDR3 covers 14 residues. Trimming took 3 bases from V and 4 from J, leaving 10 bases between them. The DNA for the CDR3 is TGTGCCATCAGTGAAGAGCTGGTTAATCAGCCCCAGCATTTT. It encodes CAISEELVNQPQHF.

The chain carries TRBV7-2 and TRBJ2-7; 7 nucleotides match TRBD1. This CDR3 has 14 residues. Germline V gene sequence: CDR1 SGHTA, CDR2 FQGNSA. The ends lost 3 bases at V and 0 bases at J; junction bases unmatched: 2. This CDR3 reads CASSFDRDSYEQYF. CDR3 coding DNA: TGTGCCAGCAGCTTTGACAGGGACTCCTACGAGCAGTACTTC.

The V gene is TRBV5-1, the J gene TRBJ2-2; 8 bases are shared with TRBD2. This CDR3 is 17 amino acids long. Germline assignment: CDR1 SGHRS and CDR2 YFSETQ. J was trimmed by 2 bases and V by 4 bases; bases with no gene match: 10. CDR3 in amino acids: CASSQDPGRVNTGELFF. In nucleotides, the CDR3 is TGCGCCAGCAGCCAAGACCCCGGGAGGGTAAACACCGGGGAGCTGTTTTTT.

The CDR3 DNA reads TGTGCCACCTCCCTAGACTACTCCTACGAGCAGTACTTC. This encodes CATSLDYSYEQYF. The genes are TRBV15 and TRBJ2-7, with D perhaps TRBD2 (5 bases). The germline V and J ends were trimmed by 8 bases and 0 bases, with 11 bases remaining between them. Germline V gives CDR1 LNHNV, CDR2 YYDKDF (reference sequence). The CDR3 consists of 13 residues. The full variable domain, completed using reference TRBV15 and TRBJ2-7, is DAMVIQNPRYQVTQFGKPVTLSCSQTLNHNVMYWYQQKSSQAPKLLFHYYDKDFNNEADTPDNFQSRRPNTSFCFLDIRSPGLGDTAMYLCATSLDYSYEQYFGPGTRLTVT.

The rearrangement joins TRBV19 to TRBJ1-2; unclear D gene. Germline CDR1 reads LNHDA; CDR2 reads SQIVND (reference sequence). The CDR3 runs to 14 residues. V lost 3 bases and J lost 6, with 14 bases in between. The CDR3 loop reads CASSMAGTFDGYTF. DNA of the CDR3: TGTGCCAGTAGTATGGCAGGAACCTTCGATGGCTACACCTTC.

The V call is TRBV15, the J call TRBJ2-5; the D gene is possibly TRBD1 (5 bases). The CDR3 contains 12 residues. V was cut by 3 bases and J by 5 bases, with 7 bases left in between. In germline, CDR1 is LNHNV, CDR2 YYDKDF (reference sequence). CDR3 DNA sequence: TGTGCCACCAGCAGGAAGGGGGAGACCCAGTACTTC. This gives the protein CATSRKGETQYF.

V is TRBV4-1 and J is TRBJ1-1; D is unresolved. The CDR3 has 11 residues. Germline-derived CDR1 and CDR2 are MGHRA and YSYEKL. Trimming took 1 base from V and 8 from J, leaving 5 bases between them. The CDR3 DNA sequence: TGCGCCAGCAGCCAAGGTCTGGAAGCTTTCTTT. It is translated as CASSQGLEAFF.

The rearrangement joins TRBV6-5 to TRBJ1-3; the match to TRBD1 covers 7 bases. CDR1 and CDR2 from the germline V gene are MNHEY and SVGAGI. The CDR3 is 15 amino acids. With V trimmed by 5 bases and J by 0 bases, 4 bases remained unmatched. In nucleotides, the CDR3 is TGTGCCAGCAGTCGACAGGGAAGCTCTGGAAACACCATATATTTT. Amino acid sequence: CASSRQGSSGNTIYF.

The chain joins TRBV29-1 to TRBJ2-1; D may be TRBD2 (5 bases). Germline-derived CDR1 and CDR2 are SQVTM and ANQGSEA. The germline V and J ends were trimmed by 3 bases and 10 bases, with 16 bases remaining between them. This CDR3 has 13 amino acids. CDR3: CSVEGRLSLEQFF. DNA of the CDR3: TGCAGCGTTGAGGGGAGATTGTCCCTAGAGCAGTTCTTC.

The J gene is TRBJ2-3, the V gene TRBV27, with 12 bases identical to TRBD2. Looked up from germline, CDR1 is MNHEY and CDR2 is SMNVEV (reference sequence). Unmatched junction bases numbered 9, after V lost 5 bases and J lost 3 bases. The CDR3 length is 17 residues. DNA of the CDR3: TGTGCCAGCAGTCCCGGTCCTAGCGGGAGGGTAACAGATACGCAGTATTTT. Translation: CASSPGPSGRVTDTQYF.

The V gene is TRBV2, the J gene TRBJ2-2, with 13 nucleotides matching TRBD2. Looked up from germline, CDR1 is SNHLY and CDR2 is FYNNEI. V was pared by 6 bases and J by 4 bases, with 5 bases of the junction left unmatched. This CDR3 contains 16 residues. The CDR3 DNA reads as TGTGCCAGCAGCCTGGGACTAGCGGGGATCACCGGGGAGCTGTTTTTT. This codes for CASSLGLAGITGELFF. Looking up the rest from reference TRBV2 and TRBJ2-2 gives the full variable domain: EPEVTQTPSHQVTQMGQEVILRCVPISNHLYFYWYRQILGQKVEFLVSFYNNEISEKSEIFDDQFSVERPDGSNFTLKIRSTKLEDSAMYFCASSLGLAGITGELFFGEGSRLTVL.

This chain links TRBV6-5 with TRBJ1-1; TRBD1 aligns across 7 bases. The J segment lost 6 bases and the V segment lost 6 bases, leaving 10 bases of the junction unmatched. Germline V gives CDR1 MNHEY, CDR2 SVGAGI. The CDR3 length is 14 residues. The CDR3 protein is CASRNDRVGAEAFF. The DNA of the CDR3 is TGTGCCAGCAGGAACGACAGGGTAGGGGCTGAAGCTTTCTTT.